The next 22 T cell receptor beta chains were all read from a single sample in a study of blood T cell repertoires in COVID-19. Profiling relied on immunoSEQ multiplex PCR, and the TCRdb table lists in-frame clones only, not all of them. The repertoire holds 100,000 to 150,000 clones, with 85% to 90% as singletons. The sequencing sample was made of peripheral blood. Every receptor here comes from a man aged 50-59 years with active or convalescent COVID-19.

The V and J genes are TRBV29-1 and TRBJ2-7; 9 bases fit TRBD1. Per the germline V gene, CDR1 is SQVTM and CDR2 is ANQGSEA. The V and J ends lost 6 bases and 3 bases, in that order; junction bases with no gene match: 9. There are 14 residues in the CDR3. CDR3 region: CSVARDRVNYEQYF. The CDR3 DNA reads as TGCAGCGTGGCCCGGGACAGGGTAAACTACGAGCAGTACTTC.

The CDR3, as DNA: TGTGCCAGCACCCCACGGGGCGGGAGGTACGAGCAGTACTTC. It specifies CASTPRGGRYEQYF. V gene TRBV5-6 combines with J gene TRBJ2-7, with 8 nucleotides matching TRBD2. Unmatched junction bases numbered 9, after V lost 6 bases and J lost 4 bases. Germline lookup yields CDR1 SGHDT and CDR2 YYEEEE. This CDR3 spans 14 amino acids. Full variable domain (missing parts from reference TRBV5-6 and TRBJ2-7): DAGVTQSPTHLIKTRGQQVTLRCSPKSGHDTVSWYQQALGQGPQFIFQYYEEEERQRGNFPDRFSGHQFPNYSSELNVNALLLGDSALYLCASTPRGGRYEQYFGPGTRLTVT.

This clone is a singleton in its sample. This rearrangement joins TRBV6-1 to TRBJ1-3, with no clear D. The CDR3 is 16 amino acids. CDR1 is MNHNS and CDR2 is SASEGT in the germline V gene. Between the trimmed V and J ends, which lost 4 bases and 0 bases, there was a span of 13 bases. CDR3 bases: TGTGCCAGCAGTGCACAAGGCGGAATCTCTGGAAACACCATATATTTT. Translation gives CASSAQGGISGNTIYF.

The V and J genes are TRBV3-1 (or the pseudogene TRBV3-2) and TRBJ2-3, with TRBD2 matching 8 bases. Per the germline V gene, CDR1 is LGHDT and CDR2 is YNNKEL (reference sequence). V lost 4 bases and J lost 3; bases outside the gene matches: 9. This CDR3 has 16 residues. In DNA form, the CDR3 reads TGTGCCAGCAGCCCCCGGACTAGCCCCAGTACAGATACGCAGTATTTT. This translates into CASSPRTSPSTDTQYF.

This chain connects TRBV18 to TRBJ2-1; 7 bases map to TRBD1. CDR3 length equals 12 residues. V shed 3 bases and J 16 bases; nucleotides not matched to a gene: 9. The germline V gene has CDR1 KGHSH and CDR2 LQKENI. DNA of the CDR3: TGTGCCAGCTCACCGGACAGGACAATTAGCTTCTTC. It codes for CASSPDRTISFF.

This clone occurred a few times. The chain uses TRBV2 and TRBJ1-5; TRBD1 is a possible D gene (5 bases). This CDR3 is built from 14 residues. Trimming pared 2 bases from V and 6 bases from J, leaving 11 bases between. From germline, CDR1 is SNHLY and CDR2 FYNNEI. CDR3 sequence (DNA): TGTGCCAGCAGTGAAAGGCAGGGTCGTCAGCCCCAGCATTTT. As protein: CASSERQGRQPQHF.

The chain has TRBV18 and TRBJ2-5; 7 bases fit TRBD1. The CDR3 is 16 amino acids. Trimming removed 3 bases from V and 2 bases from J; junction bases left unmatched: 9. CDR1 and CDR2 from the germline V gene are KGHSH and LQKENI. CDR3 bases: TGTGCCAGCTCACCCAGACAGGGTGGGAGACAAGAGACCCAGTACTTC. It codes for CASSPRQGGRQETQYF.

The chain is built from TRBV5-1 and TRBJ2-1; maybe TRBD1 (6 bases). This CDR3 is 17 amino acids long. The V gene lost 4 bases and the J gene lost 0 bases, with 17 bases spanning the gap. Germline-derived CDR1 and CDR2 are SGHRS and YFSETQ. CDR3 DNA sequence: TGCGCCAGCAGCGCAATACCGGTACAGGGCTCCTACAATGAGCAGTTCTTC. Its translation: CASSAIPVQGSYNEQFF.

This chain links TRBV11-2 with TRBJ2-2, with 9 bases that match TRBD1. The CDR3 is 16 amino acids. Unmatched junction bases numbered 4, after V lost 0 bases and J lost 5 bases. The germline CDR1 and CDR2 sequences are SGHAT and FQNNGV. The CDR3 region is CASSLEDRGGTGELFF. As DNA, the CDR3 is TGTGCCAGCAGCTTAGAGGACAGGGGAGGAACCGGGGAGCTGTTTTTT. Full variable domain (outside the CDR3, taken from reference TRBV11-2 and TRBJ2-2): EAGVAQSPRYKIIEKRQSVAFWCNPISGHATLYWYQQILGQGPKLLIQFQNNGVVDDSQLPKDRFSAERLKGVDSTLKIQPAKLEDSAVYLCASSLEDRGGTGELFFGEGSRLTVL.

The CDR3 loop reads CANGKGLADGELFF. CDR3 in DNA: TGTGCCAACGGGAAGGGACTAGCGGACGGGGAGCTGTTTTTT. V gene TRBV11-2 combines with J gene TRBJ2-2; TRBD2 matches at 11 bases. The V segment lost 10 bases and the J segment 7 bases; nucleotides outside the gene matches: 8. Germline V lookup: CDR1 SGHAT, CDR2 FQNNGV. The CDR3 is made up of 14 amino acids.

The chain combines TRBV28 with TRBJ2-3; 13 nucleotides match TRBD2. Germline assignment: CDR1 MDHEN and CDR2 SYDVKM. Trimming cost V 4 bases and J 3 bases; bases outside gene matches: 10. CDR3 length: 18 residues. CDR3: CASSSRGTSGIGTDTQYF. The CDR3 nucleotides are TGTGCCAGCAGTTCCCGAGGGACTAGCGGGATTGGAACAGATACGCAGTATTTT.

The chain recombines TRBV27 with TRBJ1-2; D might be TRBD1 (6 bases). Trimming shortened V by 4 bases and J by 7 bases, and 16 bases separated the two germline ends. Germline CDR1 and CDR2: MNHEY and SMNVEV (reference sequence). This CDR3 spans 14 amino acids. Written as DNA, the CDR3 is TGTGCCAGCAGTTCCCGCCCAGGGGTTAGTGGCTACACCTTC. The encoded protein is CASSSRPGVSGYTF.

About this clone itself: A junction boundary mismatches the germline segment, possibly from a read error. The V and J genes are TRBV6-2 or TRBV6-3 and TRBJ2-1; possibly TRBD1 for D (5 bases). CDR3 length: 12 residues. Germline CDR1 is MNHEY and CDR2 is SVGEGT. CDR3 loop: CASSLSRAAVLF. For the CDR3, the DNA is TGTGCCAGCAGTTTATCCAGGGCAGCCGTCCTCTTC.

This chain joins TRBV3-1 (or the pseudogene TRBV3-2) and TRBJ1-1; TRBD1 might be the D (5 bases). Between the trimmed V and J ends, which lost 4 bases and 6 bases, there was a span of 15 bases. From germline, CDR1 is LGHDT and CDR2 YNNKEL (reference sequence). The CDR3 sequence is 14 residues long. The CDR3 DNA reads TGTGCCAGCAGCCCTTGGGGCGAAATTTCTGAAGCTTTCTTT. Its protein is CASSPWGEISEAFF.

The rearrangement links TRBV10-1 to TRBJ1-1; TRBD1 might be the D (6 bases). Germline V lookup: CDR1 WNHNN, CDR2 SYGVQD (reference sequence). The CDR3 sequence is 14 residues long. Trimming cost V 0 bases and J 9 bases, with 14 bases left between them. The CDR3 nucleotides are TGCGCCAGCAGTGAGTCCGGGGACACAAAAAAAGCTTTCTTT. Protein product: CASSESGDTKKAFF.

This rearrangement joins TRBV19 to TRBJ2-1; the match to TRBD1 covers 9 bases. After removal of 10 bases from V and 7 bases from J, the junction contained 8 bases not matched to a gene. Germline-derived CDR1 and CDR2 are LNHDA and SQIVND (reference sequence). The CDR3 is 13 amino acids. The DNA of the CDR3 is TGTGCCACCCGACAGGGGGAAAATAATGAGCAGTTCTTC. Its translation is CATRQGENNEQFF.

This chain joins TRBV10-3 and TRBJ2-2, with D tentatively TRBD2 (9 bases). This CDR3 is 19 amino acids long. With 2 bases removed from V and 5 bases from J, the gap between germline ends came to 24 bases. The germline CDR1 and CDR2 sequences are ENHRY and SYGVKD. This chain's CDR3 is CAISEAGGATSGKTGELFF. CDR3 bases: TGTGCCATCAGTGAGGCAGGGGGCGCGACTAGCGGCAAAACCGGGGAGCTGTTTTTT.

J is TRBJ2-5 and V is TRBV3-1 (or the pseudogene TRBV3-2), with TRBD1 matching 10 bases. After removal of 4 bases from V and 1 base from J, the junction contained 12 bases not matched to a gene. CDR1 is LGHDT and CDR2 is YNNKEL in the germline V gene (reference sequence). CDR3 size: 18 residues. CDR3: CASSPGPGQGIFQETQYF. The CDR3, as DNA: TGTGCCAGCAGCCCTGGGCCGGGACAGGGGATCTTCCAAGAGACCCAGTACTTC.

V gene TRBV29-1 combines with J gene TRBJ1-5, with TRBD1 matching 8 bases. This CDR3 region has 13 residues. Trimming removed 6 bases from V and 4 bases from J; junction bases left unmatched: 5. Germline V lookup: CDR1 SQVTM, CDR2 ANQGSEA. CDR3 protein: CSVGDRQNQPQHF. CDR3 sequence (DNA): TGCAGCGTCGGGGACAGGCAAAATCAGCCCCAGCATTTT.

The J gene is TRBJ1-1, the V gene TRBV29-1; possible D gene TRBD1, 5 bases. Trimming shortened V by 2 bases and J by 2 bases, and 15 bases separated the two germline ends. The CDR3 loop spans 15 amino acids. Germline V CDR1 and CDR2: SQVTM, ANQGSEA. The CDR3 nucleotides are TGCAGCGTTGAACGTCCCCTACAGGCCAACACTGAAGCTTTCTTT. It yields the protein CSVERPLQANTEAFF.

V is TRBV3-1 (or the pseudogene TRBV3-2) and J is TRBJ2-1, with D possibly matching TRBD1 (6 bases). The CDR3 extends over 15 amino acids. V was pared by 5 bases and J by 3 bases, with 14 bases between. Germline CDR1 LGHDT, CDR2 YNNKEL (reference sequence). The CDR3 is CASSGATGDYNEQFF. The CDR3 DNA follows: TGTGCCAGCAGCGGGGCGACAGGCGACTACAATGAGCAGTTCTTC.

DNA for the CDR3: TGTGCCAGCGGGGGACAGAGTTACAATGAGCAGTTCTTC. Amino acid sequence: CASGGQSYNEQFF. This sequence joins TRBV7-2 and TRBJ2-1; 7 bases match TRBD1. The germline V gene encodes CDR1 SGHTA and CDR2 FQGNSA. V was pared by 8 bases and J by 4 bases, with 5 bases of the junction left unmatched. This CDR3 comprises 13 residues.